This entry lists 16 T cell receptor beta chains sequenced from one sample in a study of STAT5B mutations in CD4+ large granular lymphocyte leukemia. Method: immunoSEQ multiplex PCR; TCRdb's copy keeps in-frame clones and lacks some. The sample consists of about 26,000 clones, roughly 79% of them appearing once. The sequenced sample consisted of CD4+ T cells from blood buffy coats. These receptor sequences come from a human donor in good health.

The chain combines TRBV10-3 with TRBJ1-2; D unclear. The CDR3 is 16 amino acids. V lost 11 bases and J lost 0, with 22 bases in between. Germline V gives CDR1 ENHRY, CDR2 SYGVKD. The CDR3 sequence: CAARQARRLANYGYTF. CDR3 nucleotide sequence: TGTGCCGCTCGGCAGGCCAGGCGACTCGCTAACTATGGCTACACCTTC.

The rearrangement joins TRBV19 to TRBJ2-2, with D possibly matching TRBD1 (5 bases). This CDR3 has 15 amino acids. Germline values: CDR1 LNHDA, CDR2 SQIVND (reference sequence). V lost 0 bases and J lost 5, with 10 bases in between. CDR3 region: CASSIDQQVTGELFF. The CDR3 region has the DNA TGTGCCAGTAGTATAGATCAACAGGTTACCGGGGAGCTGTTTTTT.

CDR3 DNA sequence: TGTGCCAGCAGTTACTCGACCAGGGGCTCTGGAAACACCATATATTTT. Protein: CASSYSTRGSGNTIYF. The rearrangement links TRBV6-5 to TRBJ1-3; D might be TRBD1 (6 bases). Trimming pared 0 bases from V and 0 bases from J, leaving 9 bases between. The CDR3 totals 16 residues. The germline CDR1 and CDR2 sequences are MNHEY and SVGAGI.

The CDR3 spells CASRSGGITDTQYF. The CDR3 coding sequence is TGCGCCAGTCGGTCGGGGGGGATAACAGATACGCAGTATTTT. The chain is built from TRBV10-2 and TRBJ2-3; 8 positions agree with TRBD2. The CDR3 covers 14 residues. V was clipped by 9 bases and J by 3 bases; unmatched bases: 8. CDR1 and CDR2 from the germline V gene are WSHSY and SAAADI.

The J gene is TRBJ2-5, the V gene TRBV27; possible D gene TRBD1, 6 bases. V dropped 4 bases and J dropped 3 bases, with 12 bases sitting between them. The CDR3 is 14 residues long. Per germline, CDR1 MNHEY and CDR2 SMNVEV (reference sequence). The CDR3: CASSSDRREETQYF. In DNA form, the CDR3 reads TGTGCCAGCAGTTCCGACAGGAGAGAAGAGACCCAGTACTTC.

V is TRBV6-5 and J is TRBJ1-2; 12 bases are shared with TRBD1. The germline gives CDR1 MNHEY, CDR2 SVGAGI. V lost 11 bases and J lost 7; bases outside the gene matches: 8. The CDR3 consists of 13 residues. This CDR3 is CAAAGTGGIGYTF. CDR3 DNA sequence: TGTGCCGCAGCCGGGACAGGGGGCATTGGCTACACCTTC.

The V gene is TRBV19, the J gene TRBJ2-5; 9 positions agree with TRBD1. CDR1 and CDR2 from the germline V gene are LNHDA and SQIVND (reference sequence). With 6 bases clipped from V and 5 bases from J, the junction kept 7 bases outside the gene matches. This CDR3 spans 14 amino acids. CDR3 sequence reads: CASSRTGDRETQYF. CDR3 nucleotide sequence: TGTGCCAGTAGCAGGACAGGGGATAGGGAGACCCAGTACTTC.

The J gene is TRBJ2-1, the V gene TRBV28; 9 positions match TRBD2. The V segment lost 4 bases and the J segment 2 bases; nucleotides outside the gene matches: 6. This CDR3 comprises 16 residues. Germline V gives CDR1 MDHEN, CDR2 SYDVKM. The CDR3 DNA reads as TGTGCCAGCAGTTCTCCTAGCGGGGCCACCTACAATGAGCAGTTCTTC. Residues: CASSSPSGATYNEQFF. The full variable domain, in which reference TRBV28 and TRBJ2-1 provide the parts outside the CDR3, is DVKVTQSSRYLVKRTGEKVFLECVQDMDHENMFWYRQDPGLGLRLIYFSYDVKMKEKGDIPEGYSVSREKKERFSLILESASTNQTSMYLCASSSPSGATYNEQFFGPGTRLTVL.

This chain links TRBV29-1 with TRBJ2-3; D is unclear. Trimming removed 5 bases from V and 4 bases from J, with 19 bases in between. There are 15 residues in the CDR3. Germline V gene lookup returns CDR1 SQVTM and CDR2 ANQGSEA. The CDR3: CSVSRLLPGADTQYF. The DNA of the CDR3 is TGCAGCGTTTCACGACTGCTCCCTGGGGCAGATACGCAGTATTTT.

This sequence joins TRBV7-8 and TRBJ2-1; no definite D call. The CDR3 spans 15 residues. Germline CDR1 and CDR2: SGHVS and FQNEAQ. V was shortened by 7 bases and J by 0 bases, with 13 bases between the two germline ends. CDR3 coding DNA: TGTGCCAGCACTCCCGGAGATAGCTCCTACAATGAGCAGTTCTTC. It translates to CASTPGDSSYNEQFF. The full variable domain, with the rest looked up from reference TRBV7-8 and TRBJ2-1, is GAGVSQSPRYKVAKRGQDVALRCDPISGHVSLFWYQQALGQGPEFLTYFQNEAQLDKSGLPSDRFFAERPEGSVSTLKIQRTQQEDSAVYLCASTPGDSSYNEQFFGPGTRLTVL.

The chain has TRBV28 and TRBJ1-5, with TRBD1 matching over 8 bases. Unmatched junction bases numbered 7, after V lost 3 bases and J lost 3 bases. The CDR3 length is 16 residues. Germline loops: CDR1 MDHEN, CDR2 SYDVKM. CDR3: CASSFIRGPINQPQHF. CDR3 in DNA: TGTGCCAGCAGTTTCATCAGGGGGCCTATCAATCAGCCCCAGCATTTT.

V and J are TRBV2 and TRBJ2-2, with 8 bases matching TRBD1. V gave up 5 bases and J gave up 6 bases; unmatched junction bases: 5. The CDR3 covers 14 residues. The V gene's germline CDR1 is SNHLY and CDR2 FYNNEI. The CDR3 sequence: CASSIGQGPGELFF. CDR3 coding DNA: TGTGCCAGCAGTATTGGACAGGGTCCCGGGGAGCTGTTTTTT. Full variable domain (missing parts from reference TRBV2 and TRBJ2-2): EPEVTQTPSHQVTQMGQEVILRCVPISNHLYFYWYRQILGQKVEFLVSFYNNEISEKSEIFDDQFSVERPDGSNFTLKIRSTKLEDSAMYFCASSIGQGPGELFFGEGSRLTVL.

The CDR3 nucleotides are TGTGCCAGCGCGTCCCAGAGCGGGGGGGATTCAGGCTACACCTTC. Its protein is CASASQSGGDSGYTF. The rearrangement uses TRBV6-5 and TRBJ1-2; tentative D call: TRBD1 (5 bases). Trimming took off 8 bases at V and 8 bases at J, with 24 bases between the two ends. The CDR3 is 15 amino acids. Looked up from germline, CDR1 is MNHEY and CDR2 is SVGAGI.

CDR3 loop: CASSLSGTGTYEQYF. The DNA for the CDR3 is TGTGCCAGCAGCTTATCCGGGACCGGCACCTACGAGCAGTACTTC. The chain recombines TRBV7-3 with TRBJ2-7; perhaps D is TRBD1 or TRBD2 (5 bases each). CDR3 length: 15 amino acids. V shed 2 bases and J shed 2 bases, with 13 bases lying between them. Per germline, CDR1 SGHTA and CDR2 FQGTGA.

The V and J genes are TRBV7-3 and TRBJ1-1; D is uncertain. V dropped 2 bases and J dropped 1 base, with 8 bases sitting between them. The CDR3 contains 14 residues. CDR1 and CDR2 from the germline V gene are SGHTA and FQGTGA. CDR3 nucleotides: TGTGCCAGCAGCTTAGGAAAACCGAACACTGAAGCTTTCTTT. This translates into CASSLGKPNTEAFF.

The chain links TRBV5-1 to TRBJ2-1, with 10 nucleotides matching TRBD1. Germline values: CDR1 SGHRS, CDR2 YFSETQ. The length of the CDR3 is 15 residues. V shed 1 base, J shed 12 bases, and the junction held 10 bases outside the gene matches. The DNA for the CDR3 is TGCGCCAGCAGCTTGCGGGACAGGGGAGATTCGGGGCAGTTCTTC. Encoded protein: CASSLRDRGDSGQFF.